This T cell receptor (beta chain) was retrieved from a study of T-cell reconstitution after alpha-beta-depleted transplantation in children listed by TCRdb under 2016. Turning to the overall study: Using TCR repertoire profiling, the study followed T-cell immune reconstitution in a quantitative way in children after TCRalphabeta/CD19-depleted allogeneic hematopoietic cell transplantation. Overall study outcomes, separate from this receptor: In some patients, the high TCRbeta diversity seen at day 60 was put down to recipient T cells and intrathymic progenitors that had survived conditioning. The apparently early alphabetaT-cell count recovery about two months after transplant was reportedly dependent on only several hundred rapidly expanded clones derived from non-depleted graft cells. Hyperexpanded clone frequencies declined over subsequent months; after one year, T-cell counts and TCRbeta diversity were mostly attributed to newly produced T cells.

Libraries were built with PCR. TCRdb records Illumina HiSeq 2500 as the sequencer. TCR library preparation used molecular barcoding, with unique molecular identifiers applied to normalize quantification of the TCRbeta repertoire. TCRdb took the public reads, trimmed them with fastp at Q25, ran MiXCR for clone calling and kept in-frame beta chains. Rows are combined by CDR3 protein, so each entry shows the most common genes and DNA. For this sample there are more than 85,000 distinct CDR3 sequences; approximately 6% appear just once. The top ten clonotypes cover 6.1% of the sample. The CDR3 runs 14 amino acids, cysteine and phenylalanine included. The entry retains the CDR3 DNA only, 42 bases that are in frame from base 1. CDR1 and CDR2 (KGHDR, SFDVKD) derive from the germline V gene. V is clipped by 4 bases and J by 3 bases, and the sequence between their germline boundaries is 11 bases long. Of note for this clonotype: The target of this receptor is not known. Base quality data are lacking; no much larger clone is found one base away.

The time point tag for this specimen amounts to: day 60 (about 2 months) after transplantation. The treatment or condition label on this specimen signifies: allogeneic hematopoietic cell transplantation with graft depleted of TCRalphabeta T cells and CD19 B cells. Transplant recipients were children who received TCRalphabeta/CD19-depleted allogeneic hematopoietic cell grafts. Recombination linked TRBV24-1 to TRBJ1-2; TRBD1 might be the D gene, on 5 matching bases. The receptor was derived from a female patient aged 2-10 years who had a stem cell transplant for Fanconi anemia, so the T cells may come from the graft donor. Specimen: PBMCs, mostly from graft donor cells, collected 60 days after TCRalphabeta/CD19-depleted stem cell transplant. The DNA is TGTGCCACCAGTGAACCAGGGAAGGACTATGGCTACACCTTC. Protein translation: CATSEPGKDYGYTF.